This TCR beta chain was profiled in a study of blood T cell repertoires in COVID-19 (TCRdb year 2020). Context from the whole study: Samples from collaborators originated in the United States, Italy and Spain and spanned both the acute and convalescent phases of COVID-19. The material from the prospective study consisted of cDNA or gDNA derived from T cells, B-cell-depleted T cells, or PBMCs. Deeply sampled blood TCRbeta repertoires from subjects exposed to, actively infected with, or recovered from COVID-19 were included in the dataset. A freely available public database, intended as a resource for researchers studying the immune response to SARS-CoV-2, is where the repertoires were released. Samples came from the ongoing ImmuneRACE study (first 160 participants) plus 1,254 subjects from 6 global collaborators. A de-identified subject ID, COVID-19 status, age in years and sex were almost always included in the sample metadata. Where available, HLA class I and class II types were obtained from metadata supplied by the sample provider rather than from assay-based typing. What the authors observed across the whole study: How much clinical and demographic metadata was included differed by source and by participant, and the metadata was provided uncurated.

For CDR1 and CDR2, the germline V gene lists SGHTA and FQGNSA. Spanning cysteine to phenylalanine, the CDR3 consists of 17 amino acids. Just the 51-base CDR3 DNA is kept, in frame starting at base 1. V loses 6 bases of germline sequence and J loses 5 bases, and the interval between the two ends is 20 bases. Comments on this clone: It lacks a known antigen. Within one base of it there is no much larger clone, and no base qualities were kept.

TCRbeta CDR3 regions were amplified from genomic DNA by means of the immunoSEQ Assay, a bias-controlled multiplex PCR. As for the authors' bioinformatics: The number of nucleated cells in each sample was estimated from the amplification of reference gene primers within the assay. Sequence reads were collapsed and filtered to measure the absolute abundance of every unique TCRbeta CDR3 rearrangement. For each sample, productive Simpson clonality was calculated as the square root of Simpson's diversity index over productive rearrangements. TCRdb carries this immuneACCESS record with in-frame sequences only. Its versions omit some clonotypes, under half of them owing to an unresolved V gene in the studies checked, with the rest unexplained. V, J and clone size reflect that table, while D and trimming were determined from the DNA. Within this sample are some 260,000 clones, with more than 65% of them counted one time only. Under 3.5% of the sample is in the top ten clones.

Each collaborating institution followed its own protocols to collect whole blood in K2EDTA tubes. For TCRbeta analysis, collaborators shipped samples in one of three forms: frozen whole blood, isolated PBMCs, or DNA extracted from either of those sample types. Sequencing was carried out using peripheral blood. The sequence was obtained from a woman aged 18-29 years with acute or convalescent COVID-19. The chain uses TRBV7-2 and TRBJ1-6; a weak D assignment points to TRBD1 (6 bases agree). The nucleotides are TGTGCCAGCAGGAGCCCTACAGGGAAAAGGGATAATTCACCCCTCCACTTT. Translated, this gives CASRSPTGKRDNSPLHF. The full variable domain, with segments outside the CDR3 supplied by the reference TRBV7-2 and TRBJ1-6 proteins, appears as GAGVSQSPSNKVTEKGKDVELRCDPISGHTALYWYRQSLGQGLEFLIYFQGNSAPDKSGLPSDRFSAERTGGSVSTLTIQRTQQEDSAVYLCASRSPTGKRDNSPLHFGNGTRLTVT.